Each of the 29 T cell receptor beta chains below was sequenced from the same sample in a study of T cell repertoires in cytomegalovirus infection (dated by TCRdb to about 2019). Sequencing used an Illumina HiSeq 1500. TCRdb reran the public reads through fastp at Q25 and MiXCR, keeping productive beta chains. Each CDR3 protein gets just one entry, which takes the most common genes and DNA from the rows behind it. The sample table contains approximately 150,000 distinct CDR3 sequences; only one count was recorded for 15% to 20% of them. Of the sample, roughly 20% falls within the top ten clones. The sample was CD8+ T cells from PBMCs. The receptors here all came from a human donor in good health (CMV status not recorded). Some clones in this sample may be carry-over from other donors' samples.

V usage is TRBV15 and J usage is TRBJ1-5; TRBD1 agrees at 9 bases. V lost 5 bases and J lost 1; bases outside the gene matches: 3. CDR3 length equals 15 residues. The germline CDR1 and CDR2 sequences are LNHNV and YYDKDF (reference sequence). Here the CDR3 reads CATSYGTGSNQPQHF. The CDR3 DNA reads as TGTGCCACCAGCTACGGGACAGGGAGCAATCAGCCCCAGCATTTT.

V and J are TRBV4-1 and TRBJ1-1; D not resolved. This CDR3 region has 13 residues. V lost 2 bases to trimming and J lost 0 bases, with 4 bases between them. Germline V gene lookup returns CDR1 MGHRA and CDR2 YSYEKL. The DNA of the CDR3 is TGCGCCAGCAGCCAAAAGATGAACACTGAAGCTTTCTTT. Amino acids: CASSQKMNTEAFF.

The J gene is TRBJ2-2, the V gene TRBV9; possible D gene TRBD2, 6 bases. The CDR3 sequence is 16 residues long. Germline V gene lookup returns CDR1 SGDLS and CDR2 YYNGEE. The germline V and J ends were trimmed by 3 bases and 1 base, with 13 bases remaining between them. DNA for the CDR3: TGTGCCAGCAGCGAATACGGGACTCGGAACACCGGGGAGCTGTTTTTT. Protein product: CASSEYGTRNTGELFF.

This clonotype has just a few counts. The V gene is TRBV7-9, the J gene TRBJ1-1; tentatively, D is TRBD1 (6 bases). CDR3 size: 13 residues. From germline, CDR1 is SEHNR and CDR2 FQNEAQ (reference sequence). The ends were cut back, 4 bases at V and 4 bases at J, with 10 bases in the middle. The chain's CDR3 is CASSSTGTTEAFF. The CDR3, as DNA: TGTGCCAGCAGCTCAACAGGGACCACTGAAGCTTTCTTT. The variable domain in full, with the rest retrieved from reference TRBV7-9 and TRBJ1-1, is DTGVSQNPRHKITKRGQNVTFRCDPISEHNRLYWYRQTLGQGPEFLTYFQNEAQLEKSRLLSDRFSAERPKGSFSTLEIQRTEQGDSAMYLCASSSTGTTEAFFGQGTRLTVV.

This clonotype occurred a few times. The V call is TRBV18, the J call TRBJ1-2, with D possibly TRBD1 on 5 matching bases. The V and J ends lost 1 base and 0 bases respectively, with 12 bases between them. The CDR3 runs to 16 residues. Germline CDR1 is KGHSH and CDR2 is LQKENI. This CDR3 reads CASSPLRAGTNYGYTF. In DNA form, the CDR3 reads TGTGCCAGCTCACCACTTAGGGCAGGGACTAACTATGGCTACACCTTC.

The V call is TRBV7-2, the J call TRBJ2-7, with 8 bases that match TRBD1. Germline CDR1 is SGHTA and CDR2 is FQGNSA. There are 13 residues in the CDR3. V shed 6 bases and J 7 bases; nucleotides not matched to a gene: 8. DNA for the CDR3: TGTGCCAGCAGTCATATACAGGGGGGAGAGCAGTACTTC. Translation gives CASSHIQGGEQYF.

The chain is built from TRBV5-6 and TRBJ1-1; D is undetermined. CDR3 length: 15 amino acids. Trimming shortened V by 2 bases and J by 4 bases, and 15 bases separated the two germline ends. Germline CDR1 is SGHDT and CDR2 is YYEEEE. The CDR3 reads CASSLSPELGTEAFF. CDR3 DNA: TGTGCCAGCAGCTTATCGCCCGAGTTAGGCACTGAAGCTTTCTTT. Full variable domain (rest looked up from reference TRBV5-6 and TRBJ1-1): DAGVTQSPTHLIKTRGQQVTLRCSPKSGHDTVSWYQQALGQGPQFIFQYYEEEERQRGNFPDRFSGHQFPNYSSELNVNALLLGDSALYLCASSLSPELGTEAFFGQGTRLTVV.

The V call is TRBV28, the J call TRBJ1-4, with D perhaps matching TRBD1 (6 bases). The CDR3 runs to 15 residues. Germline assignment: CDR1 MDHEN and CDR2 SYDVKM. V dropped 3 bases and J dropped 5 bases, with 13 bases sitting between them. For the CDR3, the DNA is TGTGCCAGCAGTTTTCGGGCAGGGGCGAATGAAAAACTGTTTTTT. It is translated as CASSFRAGANEKLFF. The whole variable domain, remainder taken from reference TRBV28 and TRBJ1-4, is DVKVTQSSRYLVKRTGEKVFLECVQDMDHENMFWYRQDPGLGLRLIYFSYDVKMKEKGDIPEGYSVSREKKERFSLILESASTNQTSMYLCASSFRAGANEKLFFGSGTQLSVL.

The CDR3 region is CASTPEHNYGYTF. CDR3 nucleotides: TGTGCCAGCACCCCGGAACATAACTATGGCTACACCTTC. This rearrangement joins TRBV7-9 to TRBJ1-2; no reliable D call. This CDR3 region has 13 residues. The germline V gene encodes CDR1 SEHNR and CDR2 FQNEAQ (reference sequence). V lost 7 bases to trimming and J lost 1 base, with 10 bases between them.

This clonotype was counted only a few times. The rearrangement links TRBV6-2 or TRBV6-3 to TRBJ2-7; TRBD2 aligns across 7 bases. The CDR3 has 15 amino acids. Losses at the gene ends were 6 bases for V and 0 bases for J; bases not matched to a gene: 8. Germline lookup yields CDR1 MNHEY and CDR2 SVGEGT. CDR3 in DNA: TGTGCCAGCAGACCAGCGGGGCTAAGCTCCTACGAGCAGTACTTC. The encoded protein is CASRPAGLSSYEQYF.

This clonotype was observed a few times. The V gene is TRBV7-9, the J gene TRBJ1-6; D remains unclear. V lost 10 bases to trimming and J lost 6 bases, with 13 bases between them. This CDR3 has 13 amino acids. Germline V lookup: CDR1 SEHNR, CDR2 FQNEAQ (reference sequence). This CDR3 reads CATNERVNSPLHF. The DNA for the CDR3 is TGTGCCACCAACGAAAGGGTTAATTCACCCCTCCACTTT.

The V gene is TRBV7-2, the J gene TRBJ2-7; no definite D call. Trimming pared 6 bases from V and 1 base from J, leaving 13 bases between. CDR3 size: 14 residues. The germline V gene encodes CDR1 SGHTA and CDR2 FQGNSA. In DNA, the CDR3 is TGTGCCAGCAGTCCAGTATCCGGATCCTACGAGCAGTACTTC. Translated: CASSPVSGSYEQYF.

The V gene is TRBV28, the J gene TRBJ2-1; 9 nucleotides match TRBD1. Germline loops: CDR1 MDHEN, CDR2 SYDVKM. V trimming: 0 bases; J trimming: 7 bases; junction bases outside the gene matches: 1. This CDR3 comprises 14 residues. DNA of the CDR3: TGTGCCAGCAGTTTATGGACAGGGGGTAATGAGCAGTTCTTC. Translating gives CASSLWTGGNEQFF.

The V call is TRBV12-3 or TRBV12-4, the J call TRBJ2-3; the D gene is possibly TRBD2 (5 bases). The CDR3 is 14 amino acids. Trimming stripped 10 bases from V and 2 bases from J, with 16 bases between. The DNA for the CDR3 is TGTGCCATCAGCGCTCGGGGAAACACAGATACGCAGTATTTT. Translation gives CAISARGNTDTQYF.

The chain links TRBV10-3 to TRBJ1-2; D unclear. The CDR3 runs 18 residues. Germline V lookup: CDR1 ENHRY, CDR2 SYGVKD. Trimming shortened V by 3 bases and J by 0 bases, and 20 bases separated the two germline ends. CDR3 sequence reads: CAISDEQKYGRANYGYTF. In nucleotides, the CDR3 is TGTGCCATCAGTGATGAACAAAAGTACGGCCGAGCTAACTATGGCTACACCTTC.

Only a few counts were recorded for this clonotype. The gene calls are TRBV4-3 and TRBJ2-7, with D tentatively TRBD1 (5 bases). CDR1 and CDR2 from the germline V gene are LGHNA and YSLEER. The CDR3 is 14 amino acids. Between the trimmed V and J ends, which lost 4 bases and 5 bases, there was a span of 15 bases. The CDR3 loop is CASSPSSGPHEQYF. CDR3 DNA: TGCGCCAGCAGCCCGTCATCAGGGCCCCACGAGCAGTACTTC.

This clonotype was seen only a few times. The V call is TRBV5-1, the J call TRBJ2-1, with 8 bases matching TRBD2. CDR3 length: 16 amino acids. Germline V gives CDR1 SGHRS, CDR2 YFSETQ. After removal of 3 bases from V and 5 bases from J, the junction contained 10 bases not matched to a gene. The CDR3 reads CASSWPEAGANNEQFF. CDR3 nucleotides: TGCGCCAGCAGCTGGCCCGAAGCGGGGGCGAACAATGAGCAGTTCTTC.

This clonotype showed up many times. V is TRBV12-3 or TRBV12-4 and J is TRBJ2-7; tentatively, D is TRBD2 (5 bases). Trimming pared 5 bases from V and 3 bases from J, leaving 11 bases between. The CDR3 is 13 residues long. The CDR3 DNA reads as TGTGCCAGCAGTCCCCGACTATACTACGAGCAGTACTTC. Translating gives CASSPRLYYEQYF.

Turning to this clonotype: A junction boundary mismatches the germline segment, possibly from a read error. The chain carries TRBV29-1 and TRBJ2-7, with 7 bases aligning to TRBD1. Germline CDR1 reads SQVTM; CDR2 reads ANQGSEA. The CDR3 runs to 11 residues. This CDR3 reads CSVEDRDRVHF. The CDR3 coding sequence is TGCAGCGTTGAAGATCGAGACAGGGTTCACTTC.

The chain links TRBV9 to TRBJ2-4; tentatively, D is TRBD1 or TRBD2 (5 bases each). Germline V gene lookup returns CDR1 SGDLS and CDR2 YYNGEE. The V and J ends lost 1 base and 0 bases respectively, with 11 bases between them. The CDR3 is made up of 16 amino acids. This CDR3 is CASSVWDQGAKNIQYF. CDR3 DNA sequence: TGTGCCAGCAGCGTATGGGACCAAGGAGCCAAAAACATTCAGTACTTC.

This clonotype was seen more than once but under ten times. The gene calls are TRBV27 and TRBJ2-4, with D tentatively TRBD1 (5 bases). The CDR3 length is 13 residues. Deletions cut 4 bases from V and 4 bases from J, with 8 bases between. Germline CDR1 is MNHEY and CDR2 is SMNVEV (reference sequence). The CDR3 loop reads CASSSTVKNIQYF. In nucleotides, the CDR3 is TGTGCCAGCAGTTCGACAGTGAAAAACATTCAGTACTTC.

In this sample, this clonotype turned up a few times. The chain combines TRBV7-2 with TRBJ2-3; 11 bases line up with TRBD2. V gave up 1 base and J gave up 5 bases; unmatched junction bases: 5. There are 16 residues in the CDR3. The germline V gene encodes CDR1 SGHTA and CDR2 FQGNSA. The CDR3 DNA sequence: TGTGCCAGCAGCTTAGGTAGCGGGGGGGCCGGAGATACGCAGTATTTT. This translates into CASSLGSGGAGDTQYF.

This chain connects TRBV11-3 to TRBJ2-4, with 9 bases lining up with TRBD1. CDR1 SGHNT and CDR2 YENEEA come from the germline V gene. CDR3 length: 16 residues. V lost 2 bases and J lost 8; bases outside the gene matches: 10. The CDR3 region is CASSLTSGTGRDIQYF. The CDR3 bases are TGTGCCAGCAGCTTAACCTCCGGGACAGGGAGGGACATTCAGTACTTC.

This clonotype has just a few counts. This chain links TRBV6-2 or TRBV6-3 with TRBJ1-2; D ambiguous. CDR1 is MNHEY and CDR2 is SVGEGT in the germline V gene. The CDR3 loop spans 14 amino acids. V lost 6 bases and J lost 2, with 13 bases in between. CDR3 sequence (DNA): TGTGCCAGCAGCCCCGGACTAAGCAACTATGGCTACACCTTC. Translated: CASSPGLSNYGYTF.

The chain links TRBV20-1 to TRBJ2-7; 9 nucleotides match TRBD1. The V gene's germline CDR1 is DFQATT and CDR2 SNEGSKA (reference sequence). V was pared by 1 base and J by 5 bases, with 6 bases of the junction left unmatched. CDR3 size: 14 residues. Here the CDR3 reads CSARGPGQGNEQYF. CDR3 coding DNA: TGCAGTGCTAGAGGCCCGGGACAGGGAAACGAGCAGTACTTC.

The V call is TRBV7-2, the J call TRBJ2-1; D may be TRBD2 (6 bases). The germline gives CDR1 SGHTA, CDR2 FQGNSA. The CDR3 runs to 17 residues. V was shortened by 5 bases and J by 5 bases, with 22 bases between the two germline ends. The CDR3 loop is CASSGRDRVGEDNEQFF. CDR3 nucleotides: TGTGCCAGCAGCGGCCGAGATCGGGTGGGGGAGGACAATGAGCAGTTCTTC.

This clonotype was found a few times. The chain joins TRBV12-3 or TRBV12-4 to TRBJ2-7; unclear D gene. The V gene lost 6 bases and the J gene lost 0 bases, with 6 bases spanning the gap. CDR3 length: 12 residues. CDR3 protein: CASRGNSYEQYF. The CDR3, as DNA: TGTGCCAGCAGGGGTAACTCCTACGAGCAGTACTTC.

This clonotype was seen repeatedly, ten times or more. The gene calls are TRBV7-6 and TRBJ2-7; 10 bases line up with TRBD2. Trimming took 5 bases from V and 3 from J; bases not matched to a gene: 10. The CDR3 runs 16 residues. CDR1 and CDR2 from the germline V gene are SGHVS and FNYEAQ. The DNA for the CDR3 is TGTGCCAGCAGCCACGGACTAGCGGCCCTAGTCTACGAGCAGTACTTC. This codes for CASSHGLAALVYEQYF.

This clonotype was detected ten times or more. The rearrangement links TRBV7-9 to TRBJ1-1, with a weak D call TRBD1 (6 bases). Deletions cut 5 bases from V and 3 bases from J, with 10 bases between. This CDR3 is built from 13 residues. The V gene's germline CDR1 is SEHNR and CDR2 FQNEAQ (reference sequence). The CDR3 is CASSHSGDTEAFF. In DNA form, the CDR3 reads TGTGCCAGCAGCCACTCAGGGGACACTGAAGCTTTCTTT.